The 3 T cell receptor beta chains in this list originate from one sample, sequenced in a study of regulatory T cells in long-lasting Graves disease. As for time point: newly diagnosed GD, antithyroid drugs for less than 3 months. From RNA extracted from PBMCs, the TCR library was made. HTBI primers from iRepertoire and Arm-PCR of CDR3 regions yielded the TCR beta libraries. One entry per CDR3 protein, called by TCRdb with MiXCR from the multiplex PCR reads. Of some 500,000 distinct CDR3 sequences listed, approximately 13% are singletons. This same sample was also part of a study on T cells in Graves' hyperthyroidism and ophthalmopathy.

Sequenced material: peripheral blood mononuclear cells (PBMCs), taken at new diagnosis, from a patient treated with antithyroid drugs. These receptors were obtained from a man between 25 and 39 years old with Graves disease.

The gene calls are TRBV10-3 and TRBJ2-2; 8 bases are shared with TRBD2. The ends lost 9 bases at V and 4 bases at J; junction bases unmatched: 10. Germline-derived CDR1 and CDR2 are ENHRY and SYGVKD. This CDR3 region has 15 residues. The CDR3 DNA reads TGTGCCATTGGCCCGGGGGGGGGCGGCACCGGGGAGCTGTTTTTT. Protein product: CAIGPGGGGTGELFF.

In this sample, this clonotype turned up many times. The V call is TRBV27, the J call TRBJ2-7, with 9 bases identical to TRBD2. The CDR3 has 17 amino acids. J gave up 1 base and V 5 bases, and 12 bases lay outside the gene matches. Germline V gives CDR1 MNHEY, CDR2 SMNVEV (reference sequence). The CDR3 bases are TGTGCCAGCAGTAACCGCCGTAGCGGGAGAGCTTCCTACGAGCAGTACTTC. The encoded protein is CASSNRRSGRASYEQYF.

This clonotype appeared a few times. The genes are TRBV5-1 and TRBJ1-4; D gene uncertain. Germline assignment: CDR1 SGHRS and CDR2 YFSETQ. CDR3 length equals 13 residues. The V and J ends lost 5 bases and 10 bases respectively, with 15 bases between them. The CDR3, as DNA: TGCGCCAGCAGTCCACGGTCTTCCGGAAAACTGTTTTTT. Residues: CASSPRSSGKLFF.